A selection of T cell receptor beta chains follows, all from one sample in a study of TIL therapy for anti-PD-1-resistant metastatic lung cancer. Generated by immunoSEQ multiplex PCR, the TCRdb table keeps only in-frame clones and is missing some. Of around 59,000 clones in the sample, 69% were seen once. The sample consisted of blood, taken at baseline. The source is a person between 25 and 80 years old with non-small cell lung cancer. The CDR3 runs from the conserved cysteine through the conserved F or W. A D gene is named only where the DNA matches it firmly. The size field is filled for only some rows; it gives once, few, many or a size class.

abundance,d_gene,v_gene,j_gene,CDR3nt,CDR3aa
-,TRBD1,TRBV7-6,TRBJ1-6,TGTGCCAGCAGCTTAAGAGGGGGGGGGAGACAGGGAAATTCACCCCTCCACTTT,CASSLRGGGRQGNSPLHF
-,-,TRBV7-8,TRBJ1-5,TGTGCCAGCAGCTCCCAACAAACCACTCTTAGCAATCAGCCCCAGCATTTT,CASSSQQTTLSNQPQHF
few,-,TRBV4-1,TRBJ1-1,TGCGCCAGCAGCCAATTAACAGTGAACACTGAAGCTTTCTTT,CASSQLTVNTEAFF
-,-,TRBV2,TRBJ1-5,TGTGCCAGCAGTGAAGAGGATGAGGGGTACCAGCCCCAGCATTTT,CASSEEDEGYQPQHF
-,-,TRBV18,TRBJ2-7,TGTGCCAGCTCACCCCAGGGCTCGACAGCGGGCTACGAGCAGTACTTC,CASSPQGSTAGYEQYF
-,-,TRBV9,TRBJ2-7,TGTGCCAGCAGCGTAGGTCCAGGGGCCTACGAGCAGTACTTC,CASSVGPGAYEQYF
few,-,TRBV19,TRBJ1-5,TGTGCCAGTAGTATTCTGCAGGGAAGGGGAGATAGCAATCAGCCCCAGCATTTT,CASSILQGRGDSNQPQHF
-,-,TRBV19,TRBJ1-5,TGTGCCAGTAGGTTACACCGGGACATATATCAGCCCCAGCATTTT,CASRLHRDIYQPQHF
-,-,TRBV6-6,TRBJ1-5,TGTGCCACTTCCGGGACCCGGTTTAATCAGCCCCAGCATTTT,CATSGTRFNQPQHF
-,TRBD1,TRBV30,TRBJ2-5,TGTGCCTGGAGTTGGGTGACGACAGGGGTAAGAGAGACCCAGTACTTC,CAWSWVTTGVRETQYF
-,-,TRBV28,TRBJ1-1,TGTGCCAGCAGTCTCCCGTTGGGCGGGAGTCACACTGAAGCTTTCTTT,CASSLPLGGSHTEAFF
-,-,TRBV5-6,TRBJ1-2,TGTGCCAGCAGCTTGGCTGAAAATAACTATGGCTACACCTTC,CASSLAENNYGYTF
-,-,TRBV18,TRBJ1-1,TGTGCCAGCTCACCTAGCGGGGGGCGGGACACTGAAGCTTTCTTT,CASSPSGGRDTEAFF
-,-,TRBV18,TRBJ1-2,TGTGCCAGCTCACCGGACCGGGGGAACGGCTACACCTTC,CASSPDRGNGYTF
-,-,TRBV28,TRBJ2-7,TGTGCCGTAGAAGGGGGAGGGAACTACGAGCAGTACTTC,CAVEGGGNYEQYF
-,-,TRBV9,TRBJ1-1,TGTGCCAGCAGCGTACTCGGGAACACTGAAGCTTTCTTT,CASSVLGNTEAFF
-,-,TRBV11-2,TRBJ2-7,TGTGCCAGCAGCTTAGCGGCAGAGAGCGAGCAGTACTTC,CASSLAAESEQYF
-,-,TRBV9,TRBJ2-3,TGTGCCAGCAGCGTAGTCTCTAGCACAGATACGCAGTATTTT,CASSVVSSTDTQYF
few,TRBD1,TRBV4-1,TRBJ1-6,TGCGCCAGCAGCCTGAGGGACAGGGGGTATTCAGGGGATTCACCCCTCCACTTT,CASSLRDRGYSGDSPLHF
-,TRBD1,TRBV2,TRBJ2-3,TGTGCCAGCAGAGAGGACAGGGGGTTCACAGATACGCAGTATTTT,CASREDRGFTDTQYF
few,-,TRBV13,TRBJ1-1,TGTGCCAGCAGCTGGGGGAACACTGAAGCTTTCTTT,CASSWGNTEAFF
-,TRBD2,TRBV7-8,TRBJ2-5,TGTGCCAGCAGCTTAGGGACTAGCACAGAGACCCAGTACTTC,CASSLGTSTETQYF
-,-,TRBV11-2,TRBJ2-7,TGTGCCAGCAGCCGGCCGGCAGGGCCCTACGAGCAGTACTTC,CASSRPAGPYEQYF
-,TRBD1,TRBV5-1,TRBJ1-1,TGCGCCAGCAGCTTAAGGCTCACAGGGGGAGCGACTGAAGCTTTCTTT,CASSLRLTGGATEAFF
-,-,TRBV14,TRBJ1-2,TGTGCCAGCAGCCCTATTATGAACTATGGCTACACCTTC,CASSPIMNYGYTF
-,-,TRBV6-5,TRBJ1-3,TGTGCCAGCAGTTATTCTACTGGAAACACCATATATTTT,CASSYSTGNTIYF
-,-,TRBV11-2,TRBJ1-4,TGTGCCAGCAGCCCCCGGGGGCGTGGGGAAAAACTGTTTTTT,CASSPRGRGEKLFF
-,-,TRBV6-6,TRBJ2-7,TGTGCCAGCAGAGACGAAAACGATGACTACTACGAGCAGTACTTC,CASRDENDDYYEQYF
-,TRBD2,TRBV14,TRBJ2-7,TGTGCCAGCAGCCAACCCATAACGGGAGGGCGCGCGGCCTACGAGCAGTACTTC,CASSQPITGGRAAYEQYF
-,-,TRBV29-1,TRBJ2-3,TGCAGCGTCCCAACGGTGGGGACAGATACGCAGTATTTT,CSVPTVGTDTQYF
-,-,TRBV9,TRBJ2-2,TGTGCCAGCAGCCCGGGGGGCTACACCGGGGAGCTGTTTTTT,CASSPGGYTGELFF
-,TRBD1,TRBV7-2,TRBJ2-5,TGTGCCAGCAGCTTCAACAGGGGGCAAGAGACCCAGTACTTC,CASSFNRGQETQYF
few,TRBD1,TRBV2,TRBJ2-7,TGTGCCAGCAGTCGGGACAGGCTGGGGGCCTACGAGCAGTACTTC,CASSRDRLGAYEQYF
-,TRBD1,TRBV6-1,TRBJ2-1,TGTGCCAGCAGCTTCTTCGGGGACAGGGACAATGAGCAGTTCTTC,CASSFFGDRDNEQFF
-,-,TRBV2,TRBJ1-3,TGTGCCAGCAGTGAATTCATCTCTGGAAACACCATATATTTT,CASSEFISGNTIYF
few,TRBD1,TRBV5-4,TRBJ1-4,TGTGCCAGCAGCACACGGACAGGGAACGAAAAACTGTTTTTT,CASSTRTGNEKLFF
-,-,TRBV28,TRBJ1-5,TGTGCCAGCAGCCCTACAGGGTACCAGCCCCAGCATTTT,CASSPTGYQPQHF